This T cell receptor (beta chain) was recorded in a study of T-cell memory formation after mild COVID-19. Study at large: The two donors had largely donor-specific TCR clusters. Study-level findings and limits: Among clones contracting day 15 to 85, CD4/CD8 was balanced, whereas later expanders leaned CD4+.

The TCR alpha and TCR beta cDNA libraries, bearing sample barcodes and UMIs, were generated by 5'RACE using constant-segment primers. TCRdb reprocessed the 5' RACE reads via MiXCR and lists one record per CDR3 protein. The sample has roughly 120,000 distinct CDR3 sequences, 15% to 20% seen once; the top ten hold approximately 14%. There are a few counts of this clonotype. Its antigen remains unidentified. CDR1 and CDR2 (germline): SGDLS, YYNGEE. The CDR3 extends over 16 amino acids. V lost 1 base and J lost 0; bases outside the gene matches: 6. The chain joins TRBV9 to TRBJ1-1; 7 bases match TRBD1. The TCR comes from an adult woman who had mild COVID-19 (a few samples of this study predate the infection). Cell type and time point are not known. Sequencing used PBMCs or a T cell subset sorted from them (not recorded which). The CDR3 loop is CASSVSGQALNTEAFF. For the CDR3, the DNA is TGTGCCAGCAGCGTATCAGGACAGGCCCTGAACACTGAAGCTTTCTTT.